The 3 T cell receptor beta chains listed next were all sequenced from one sample in a study of response to subunit inactivated influenza vaccine. MiXCR, applied by TCRdb to the RT-PCR reads, yields one record per CDR3 protein. Among about 480,000 distinct CDR3 sequences listed, roughly 9.7% were seen once. This material consisted of PBMCs from blood, taken 35 to 45 days after vaccination. These receptors came from a middle-aged man who received an inactivated influenza vaccine.

The rearrangement joins TRBV9 to TRBJ1-2, with 7 bases that match TRBD1. Germline-derived CDR1 and CDR2 are SGDLS and YYNGEE. This CDR3 contains 15 residues. Germline trimming cut 4 bases from V and 0 bases from J; bases unmatched to any gene: 6. CDR3 sequence reads: CASSFGQESNYGYTF. CDR3 bases: TGTGCCAGCAGCTTTGGACAGGAATCTAACTATGGCTACACCTTC.

This clonotype showed up many times. One end of the junction is discordant with germline, which a read error may explain. This chain connects TRBV20-1 to TRBJ2-4; 10 bases map to TRBD2. This CDR3 has 13 amino acids. Germline V gives CDR1 DFQATT, CDR2 SNEGSKA (reference sequence). DNA for the CDR3: TGCAGTGCTAGAGATCGAGGTCAGCGGGAGGGCCTCTTC. Its protein is CSARDRGQREGLF.

This clonotype was recorded at least ten times. The rearrangement joins TRBV12-3 or TRBV12-4 to TRBJ2-2; TRBD1 might be the D (6 bases). Trimming took off 6 bases at V and 1 base at J, with 12 bases between the two ends. This CDR3 has 15 residues. The CDR3 sequence: CASSRDRRNTGELFF. The DNA for the CDR3 is TGTGCCAGCAGCCGCGACAGGAGGAACACCGGGGAGCTGTTTTTT.